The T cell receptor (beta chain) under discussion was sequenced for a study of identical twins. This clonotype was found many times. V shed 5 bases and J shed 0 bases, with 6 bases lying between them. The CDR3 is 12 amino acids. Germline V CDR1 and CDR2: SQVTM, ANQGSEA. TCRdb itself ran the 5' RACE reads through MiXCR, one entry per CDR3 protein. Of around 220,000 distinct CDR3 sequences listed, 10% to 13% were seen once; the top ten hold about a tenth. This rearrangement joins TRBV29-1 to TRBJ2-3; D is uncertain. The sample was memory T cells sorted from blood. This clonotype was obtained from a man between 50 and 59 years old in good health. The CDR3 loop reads CSVSTSTDTQYF. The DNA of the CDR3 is TGCAGCGTTTCGACTAGCACAGATACGCAGTATTTT.